These 4 T cell receptor beta chains were sequenced from one sample in a study of T-cell memory formation after mild COVID-19. One entry per CDR3 protein, called by TCRdb with MiXCR from the 5' RACE reads. The table records 350,000 to 400,000 distinct CDR3 sequences, approximately 15% of them present only once. Material: PBMCs or a T cell subset sorted from them (not recorded which). These receptors all come from a man aged 18 to 35 who had mild COVID-19 (a few samples of this study predate the infection). Cell type and time point are not known.

In its sample, this clonotype was seen a few times. V and J are TRBV7-9 and TRBJ2-1; 7 bases line up with TRBD2. With 3 bases clipped from V and 12 bases from J, the junction kept 5 bases outside the gene matches. Germline CDR1 SEHNR, CDR2 FQNEAQ (reference sequence). This CDR3 contains 12 residues. The CDR3 sequence: CASSFGGGGQFF. The CDR3 DNA is TGTGCCAGCAGCTTCGGCGGGGGAGGGCAGTTCTTC.

This clonotype was detected a few times. V gene TRBV3-1 combines with J gene TRBJ2-3; 8 bases match TRBD2. This CDR3 has 16 residues. Trimming removed 0 bases from V and 4 bases from J; junction bases left unmatched: 6. The V gene's germline CDR1 is LGHDT and CDR2 YNNKEL (reference sequence). The CDR3 DNA sequence: TGTGCCAGCAGCCAAGATCAACTAGCGGTCCCAGATACGCAGTATTTT. Protein: CASSQDQLAVPDTQYF.

V and J are TRBV30 and TRBJ1-1; D is ambiguous. Trimming stripped 2 bases from V and 1 base from J, with 8 bases between. In germline, CDR1 is GTSNPN, CDR2 SVGIG (reference sequence). CDR3 length: 13 residues. For the CDR3, the DNA is TGTGCCTGGAGTAGGAACCGGAACACTGAAGCTTTCTTT. Amino acid sequence: CAWSRNRNTEAFF.

This chain uses TRBV5-1 with TRBJ2-3, with a tentative D call TRBD2 (7 bases). V was shortened by 4 bases and J by 1 base, with 10 bases between the two germline ends. The CDR3 sequence is 14 residues long. CDR1 and CDR2 (germline): SGHRS, YFSETQ. The CDR3 region has the DNA TGCGCCAGCAGCATAGGGGGGGGCACAGATACGCAGTATTTT. Amino acid sequence: CASSIGGGTDTQYF. Full variable domain (outside the CDR3, taken from reference TRBV5-1 and TRBJ2-3): KAGVTQTPRYLIKTRGQQVTLSCSPISGHRSVSWYQQTPGQGLQFLFEYFSETQRNKGNFPGRFSGRQFSNSRSEMNVSTLELGDSALYLCASSIGGGTDTQYFGPGTRLTVL.